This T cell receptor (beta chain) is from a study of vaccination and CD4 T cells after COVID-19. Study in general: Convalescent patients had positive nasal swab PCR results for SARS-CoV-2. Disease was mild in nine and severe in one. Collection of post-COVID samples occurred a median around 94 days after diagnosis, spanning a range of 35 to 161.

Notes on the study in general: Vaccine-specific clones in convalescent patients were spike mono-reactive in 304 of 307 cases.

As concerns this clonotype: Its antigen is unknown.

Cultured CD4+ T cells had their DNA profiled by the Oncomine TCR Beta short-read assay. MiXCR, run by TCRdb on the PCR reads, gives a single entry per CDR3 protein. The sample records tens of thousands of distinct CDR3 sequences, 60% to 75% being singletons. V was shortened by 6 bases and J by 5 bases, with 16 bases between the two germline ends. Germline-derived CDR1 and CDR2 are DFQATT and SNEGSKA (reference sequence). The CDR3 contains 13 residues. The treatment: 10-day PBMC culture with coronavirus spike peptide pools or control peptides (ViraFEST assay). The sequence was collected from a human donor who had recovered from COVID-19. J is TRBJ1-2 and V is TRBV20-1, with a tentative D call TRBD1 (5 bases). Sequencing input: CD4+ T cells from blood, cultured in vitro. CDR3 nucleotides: TGCAGTGCATGGGACGGAAAAATTTATGGCTACACCTTC. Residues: CSAWDGKIYGYTF.